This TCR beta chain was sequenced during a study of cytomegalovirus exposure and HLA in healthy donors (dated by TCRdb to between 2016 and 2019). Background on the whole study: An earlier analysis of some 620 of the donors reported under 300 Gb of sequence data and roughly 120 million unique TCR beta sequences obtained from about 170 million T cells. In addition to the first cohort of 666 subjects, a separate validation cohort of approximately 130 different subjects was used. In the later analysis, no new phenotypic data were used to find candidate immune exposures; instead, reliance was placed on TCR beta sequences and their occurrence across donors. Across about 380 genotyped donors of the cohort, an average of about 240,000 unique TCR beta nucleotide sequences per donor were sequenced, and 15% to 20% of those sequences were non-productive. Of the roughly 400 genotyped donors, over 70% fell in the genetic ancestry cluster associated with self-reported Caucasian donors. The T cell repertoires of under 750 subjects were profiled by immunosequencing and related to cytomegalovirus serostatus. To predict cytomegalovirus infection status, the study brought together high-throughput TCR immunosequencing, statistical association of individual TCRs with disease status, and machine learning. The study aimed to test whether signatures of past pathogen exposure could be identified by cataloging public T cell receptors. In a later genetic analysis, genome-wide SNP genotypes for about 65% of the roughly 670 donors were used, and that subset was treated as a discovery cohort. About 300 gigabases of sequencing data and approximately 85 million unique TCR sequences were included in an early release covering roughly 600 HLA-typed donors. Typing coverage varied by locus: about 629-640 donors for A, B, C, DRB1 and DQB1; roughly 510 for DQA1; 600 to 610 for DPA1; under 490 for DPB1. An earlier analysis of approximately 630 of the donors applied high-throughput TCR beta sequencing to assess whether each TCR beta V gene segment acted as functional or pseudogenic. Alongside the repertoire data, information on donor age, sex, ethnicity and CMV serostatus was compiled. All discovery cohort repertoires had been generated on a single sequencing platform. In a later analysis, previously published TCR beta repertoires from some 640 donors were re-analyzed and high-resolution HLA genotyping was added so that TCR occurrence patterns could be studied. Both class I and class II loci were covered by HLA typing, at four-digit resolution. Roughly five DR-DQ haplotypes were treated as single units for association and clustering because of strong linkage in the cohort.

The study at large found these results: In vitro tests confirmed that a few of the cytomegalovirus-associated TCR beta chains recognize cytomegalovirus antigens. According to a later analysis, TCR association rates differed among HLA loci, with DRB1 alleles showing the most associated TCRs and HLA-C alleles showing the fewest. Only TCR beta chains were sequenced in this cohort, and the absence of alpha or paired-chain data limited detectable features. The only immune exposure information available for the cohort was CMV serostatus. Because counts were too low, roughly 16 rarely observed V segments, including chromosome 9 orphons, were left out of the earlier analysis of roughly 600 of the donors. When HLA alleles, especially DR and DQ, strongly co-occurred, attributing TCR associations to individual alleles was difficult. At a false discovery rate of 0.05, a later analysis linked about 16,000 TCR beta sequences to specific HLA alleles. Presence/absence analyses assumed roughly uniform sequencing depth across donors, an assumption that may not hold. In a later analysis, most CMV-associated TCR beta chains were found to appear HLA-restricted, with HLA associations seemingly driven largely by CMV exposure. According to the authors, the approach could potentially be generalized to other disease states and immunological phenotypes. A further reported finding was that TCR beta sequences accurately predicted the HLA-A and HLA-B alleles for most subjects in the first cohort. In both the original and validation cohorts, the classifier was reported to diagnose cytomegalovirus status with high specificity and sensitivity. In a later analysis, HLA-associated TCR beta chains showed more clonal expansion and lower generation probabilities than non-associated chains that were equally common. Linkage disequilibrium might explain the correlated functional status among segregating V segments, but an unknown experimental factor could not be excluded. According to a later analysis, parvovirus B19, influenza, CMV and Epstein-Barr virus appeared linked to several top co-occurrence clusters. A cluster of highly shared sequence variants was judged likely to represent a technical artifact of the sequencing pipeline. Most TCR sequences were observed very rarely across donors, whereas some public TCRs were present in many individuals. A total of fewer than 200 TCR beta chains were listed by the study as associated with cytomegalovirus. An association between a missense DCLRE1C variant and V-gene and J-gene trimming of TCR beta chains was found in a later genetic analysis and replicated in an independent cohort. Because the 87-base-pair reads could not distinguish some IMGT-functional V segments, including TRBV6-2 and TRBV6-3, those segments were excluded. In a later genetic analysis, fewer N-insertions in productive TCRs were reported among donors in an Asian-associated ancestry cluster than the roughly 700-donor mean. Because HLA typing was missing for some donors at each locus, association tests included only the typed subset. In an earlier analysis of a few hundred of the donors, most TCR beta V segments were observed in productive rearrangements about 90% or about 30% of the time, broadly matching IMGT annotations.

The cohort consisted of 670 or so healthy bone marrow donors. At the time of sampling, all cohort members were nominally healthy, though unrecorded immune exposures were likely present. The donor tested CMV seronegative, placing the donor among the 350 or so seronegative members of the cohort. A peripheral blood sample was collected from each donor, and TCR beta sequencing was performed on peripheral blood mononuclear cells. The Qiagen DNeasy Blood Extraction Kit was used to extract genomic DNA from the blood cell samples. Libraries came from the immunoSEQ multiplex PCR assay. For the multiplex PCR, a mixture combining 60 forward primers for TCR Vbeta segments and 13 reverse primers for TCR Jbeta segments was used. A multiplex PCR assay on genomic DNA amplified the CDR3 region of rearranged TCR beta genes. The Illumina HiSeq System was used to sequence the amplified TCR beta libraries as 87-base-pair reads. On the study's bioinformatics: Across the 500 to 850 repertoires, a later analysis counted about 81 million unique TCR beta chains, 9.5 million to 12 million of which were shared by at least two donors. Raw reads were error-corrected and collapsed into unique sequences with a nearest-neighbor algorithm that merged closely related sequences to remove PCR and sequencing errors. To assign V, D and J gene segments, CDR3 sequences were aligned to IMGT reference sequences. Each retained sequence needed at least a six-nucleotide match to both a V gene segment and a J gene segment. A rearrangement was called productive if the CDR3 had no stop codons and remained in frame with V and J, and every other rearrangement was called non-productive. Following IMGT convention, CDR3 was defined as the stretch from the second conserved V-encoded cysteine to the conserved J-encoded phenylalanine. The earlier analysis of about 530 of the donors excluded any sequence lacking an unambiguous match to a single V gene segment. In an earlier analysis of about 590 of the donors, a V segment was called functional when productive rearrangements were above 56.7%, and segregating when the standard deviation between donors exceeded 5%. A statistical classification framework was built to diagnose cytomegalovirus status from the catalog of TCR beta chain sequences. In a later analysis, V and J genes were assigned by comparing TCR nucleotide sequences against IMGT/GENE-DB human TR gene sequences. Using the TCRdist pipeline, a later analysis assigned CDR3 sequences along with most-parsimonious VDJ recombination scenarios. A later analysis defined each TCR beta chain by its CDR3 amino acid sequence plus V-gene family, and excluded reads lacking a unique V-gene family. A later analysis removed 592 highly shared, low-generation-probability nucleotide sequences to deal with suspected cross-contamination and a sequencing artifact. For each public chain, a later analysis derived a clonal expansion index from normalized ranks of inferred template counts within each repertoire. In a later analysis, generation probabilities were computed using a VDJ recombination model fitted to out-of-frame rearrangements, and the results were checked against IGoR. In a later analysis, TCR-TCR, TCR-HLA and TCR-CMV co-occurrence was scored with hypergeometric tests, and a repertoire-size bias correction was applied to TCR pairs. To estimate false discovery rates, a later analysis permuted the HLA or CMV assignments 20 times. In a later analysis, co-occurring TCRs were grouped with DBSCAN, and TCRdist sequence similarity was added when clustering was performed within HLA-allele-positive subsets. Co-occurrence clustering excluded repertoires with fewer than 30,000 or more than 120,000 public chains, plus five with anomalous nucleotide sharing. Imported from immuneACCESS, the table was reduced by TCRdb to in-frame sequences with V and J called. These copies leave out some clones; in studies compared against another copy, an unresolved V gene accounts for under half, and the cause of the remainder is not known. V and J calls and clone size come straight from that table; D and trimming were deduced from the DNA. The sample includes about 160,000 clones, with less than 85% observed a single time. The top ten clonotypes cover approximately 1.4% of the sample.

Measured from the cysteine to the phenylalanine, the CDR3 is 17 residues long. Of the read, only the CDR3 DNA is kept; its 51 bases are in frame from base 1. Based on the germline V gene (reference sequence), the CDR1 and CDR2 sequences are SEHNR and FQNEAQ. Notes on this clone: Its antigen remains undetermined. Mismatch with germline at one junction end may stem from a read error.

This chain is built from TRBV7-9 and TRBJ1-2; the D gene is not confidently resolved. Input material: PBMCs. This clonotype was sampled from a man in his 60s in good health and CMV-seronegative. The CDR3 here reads CSSSLDSGGDANYGYTF. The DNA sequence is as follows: TGTTCCAGCAGCTTAGATTCGGGCGGGGATGCTAACTATGGCTACACCTTC.